The T cell receptor beta chain described here comes from a study of blood T cell repertoires in COVID-19. Study overall: Samples came from the United States, Italy and Spain, spanning acute and convalescent COVID-19. The analysed material was cDNA or gDNA that came from T cells, B-cell-depleted T cells, or PBMCs.

Original processing notes: Estimation of nucleated cell counts relied on the amplification of reference gene primers. Assay used: immunoSEQ multiplex PCR; TCRdb lists only in-frame clones, some missing. V and J calls and clone size are those listed in that table; D and trimming were worked out from the DNA. The sample has over 100,000 clones; 70% to 90% are singletons. The CDR3 is made up of 15 amino acids. Germline V lookup: CDR1 SNHLY, CDR2 FYNNEI. Trimming pared 3 bases from V and 8 bases from J, leaving 18 bases between. Sequencing input: peripheral blood. The TCR was taken from a man aged 35 to 55 with acute or convalescent COVID-19. The chain uses TRBV2 and TRBJ2-3; possible D gene TRBD2, 7 bases. The CDR3 DNA reads as TGTGCCAGCAGTGAGGCGGGGGCGGCGGGCGGTACGCAGTATTTT. This codes for CASSEAGAAGGTQYF.